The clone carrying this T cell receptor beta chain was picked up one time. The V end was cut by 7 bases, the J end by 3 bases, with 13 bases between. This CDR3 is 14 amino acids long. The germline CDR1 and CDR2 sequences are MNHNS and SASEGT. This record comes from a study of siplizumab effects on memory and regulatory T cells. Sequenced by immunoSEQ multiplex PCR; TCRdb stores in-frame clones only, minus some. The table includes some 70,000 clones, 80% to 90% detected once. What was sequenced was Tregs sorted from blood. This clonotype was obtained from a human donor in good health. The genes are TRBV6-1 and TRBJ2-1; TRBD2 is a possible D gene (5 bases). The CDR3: CASTRGGLYNEQFF. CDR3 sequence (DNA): TGTGCCAGCACCCGAGGAGGACTCTACAATGAGCAGTTCTTC.